Below, one T cell receptor (beta chain) is given with its context. Germline V gene data show CDR1 as SGDLS and CDR2 as YYNGEE. The CDR3 sequence is 15 residues long. The ends lost 6 bases at V and 2 bases at J; junction bases unmatched: 8. These data belong to a study of control samples from healthy donors and cancer patients. The data were produced by immunoSEQ multiplex PCR, yet TCRdb's version contains in-frame clones alone and is incomplete. The sample records roughly 80,000 clones, 80% to 95% being singletons. The receptor was isolated from a woman aged 55-75 years in good health. The sequencing sample was made of blood. The genes are TRBV9 and TRBJ2-3; TRBD2 matches at 8 bases. The CDR3 protein is CASTGGGPLTDTQYF. Written as DNA, the CDR3 is TGTGCCAGCACCGGGGGGGGGCCTCTCACAGATACGCAGTATTTT.